These T cell receptor beta chains were read from a single sample in a study of blood T cell repertoires in COVID-19. Here immunoSEQ multiplex PCR was the method, and the copy in TCRdb shows in-frame clones only, minus some. The sample shows roughly 250,000 clones, 82% of them seen only once. The sequencing input was peripheral blood. The receptors shown here come from a woman older than 75 with active or convalescent COVID-19. The CDR3 runs from the conserved cysteine through the conserved F or W. A D gene is named only where the DNA matches it firmly. The size of a clone is reported for some rows only, either as once, few or many, or as a class for expanded clones.

v_gene	d_gene	abundance	j_gene	CDR3aa	CDR3nt
TRBV12-3/TRBV12-4	-	-	TRBJ1-2	CASSRQNGYTF	TGTGCCAGCAGCCGACAGAATGGCTACACCTTC
TRBV9	TRBD1	-	TRBJ1-1	CASSALQGTSTEAFF	TGTGCCAGCAGCGCCTTACAGGGGACTAGCACTGAAGCTTTCTTT
TRBV12-5	TRBD1	few	TRBJ1-3	CASGRPGQSSGNTIYF	TGTGCTAGTGGTCGGCCGGGACAGAGCTCTGGAAACACCATATATTTT
TRBV7-2	-	-	TRBJ1-1	CASSFFRGKAFF	TGTGCCAGCAGCTTTTTTCGGGGGAAAGCTTTCTTT
TRBV19	TRBD2	-	TRBJ2-1	CASSIDAGGSYNEQFF	TGTGCCAGTAGTATAGATGCGGGAGGCTCCTACAATGAGCAGTTCTTC
TRBV15	-	-	TRBJ2-7	CATSRGGRLAQTSYEQYF	TGTGCCACCAGCAGAGGAGGGCGGCTAGCCCAAACCTCCTACGAGCAGTACTTC
TRBV10-3	-	-	TRBJ1-2	CATRLDGYTF	TGTGCCACTAGACTTGATGGCTACACCTTC
TRBV19	TRBD1	-	TRBJ1-4	CASRRQGATNEKLFF	TGTGCCAGTAGGCGCCAGGGGGCAACTAATGAAAAACTGTTTTTT
TRBV19	-	once	TRBJ2-4	CASSIPQGSKNIQYF	TGTGCCAGTAGTATACCACAGGGATCCAAAAACATTCAGTACTTC
TRBV27	-	-	TRBJ1-5	CASSGDAGNSNQPQHF	TGTGCCAGCAGTGGCGACGCGGGAAATAGCAATCAGCCCCAGCATTTT
TRBV27	TRBD2	few	TRBJ2-7	CASSPMTSGRSYEQYF	TGTGCCAGCAGTCCAATGACTAGCGGGAGGTCCTACGAGCAGTACTTC
TRBV15	TRBD1	-	TRBJ2-3	CATRTVGGQGVADTQYF	TGTGCCACCAGAACCGTCGGGGGACAGGGGGTCGCAGATACGCAGTATTTT
TRBV5-1	TRBD2	-	TRBJ2-7	CASSSRGGRGSYEQYF	TGCGCCAGCAGCTCCCGAGGCGGGAGAGGATCCTACGAGCAGTACTTC
TRBV30	-	-	TRBJ2-1	CAWSVRGFYNNEQFF	TGTGCCTGGAGTGTACGAGGTTTCTACAACAATGAGCAGTTCTTC
TRBV27	-	-	TRBJ1-2	CASSLTGDYGYTF	TGTGCCAGCAGTTTGACAGGAGACTATGGCTACACCTTC
TRBV18	-	-	TRBJ1-5	CASSPRDSNQPQHF	TGTGCCAGCTCACCTCGAGATAGCAATCAGCCCCAGCATTTT
TRBV18	TRBD1	few	TRBJ1-1	CASSPPGGSDTEAFF	TGTGCCAGCTCACCCCCAGGGGGTTCGGATACTGAAGCTTTCTTT
TRBV20-1	-	-	TRBJ2-3	CSAPRGDTQYF	TGCAGTGCGCCCCGGGGGGATACGCAGTATTTT
TRBV19	-	few	TRBJ2-3	CASSPGTLGTDTQYF	TGTGCCAGTAGTCCCGGGACTCTGGGCACAGATACGCAGTATTTT
TRBV5-1	TRBD1	-	TRBJ2-5	CASSFGTGYQETQYF	TGCGCCAGCAGCTTCGGGACAGGGTACCAAGAGACCCAGTACTTC
TRBV27	-	-	TRBJ1-1	CASSSFRGSLMNTEAFF	TGTGCCAGCAGTTCCTTCAGGGGAAGCCTAATGAACACTGAAGCTTTCTTT
TRBV3-1/TRBV3-2	TRBD2	-	TRBJ2-5	CASSLAGAGEETQYF	TGTGCCAGCAGCCTCGCCGGAGCGGGAGAAGAGACCCAGTACTTC
TRBV19	TRBD1	once	TRBJ2-1	CASSIGTGGNEQFF	TGTGCCAGTAGTATCGGGACAGGGGGCAATGAGCAGTTCTTC
TRBV5-1	-	-	TRBJ2-6	CASSLEGVSGANVLTF	TGCGCCAGCAGCTTGGAGGGGGTCTCTGGGGCCAACGTCCTGACTTTC
TRBV14	TRBD2	-	TRBJ2-5	CASSLGLAGQETQYF	TGTGCCAGCAGCCTCGGACTAGCGGGGCAAGAGACCCAGTACTTC
TRBV7-2	TRBD2	-	TRBJ2-1	CASSVVVAAGAYNEQFF	TGTGCCAGCAGCGTAGTAGTAGCAGCGGGGGCCTACAATGAGCAGTTCTTC
TRBV3-1/TRBV3-2	TRBD2	few	TRBJ2-7	CASSLGLAAYEQYF	TGTGCCAGCAGCCTGGGACTAGCGGCCTACGAGCAGTACTTC
TRBV6-5	TRBD1	-	TRBJ1-1	CASRTGQPNTEAFF	TGTGCCAGCAGGACGGGACAGCCGAACACTGAAGCTTTCTTT
TRBV6-1	TRBD2	-	TRBJ2-1	CASSDASGGSRSYNEQFF	TGTGCCAGCAGTGACGCTAGCGGGGGGTCCCGCTCCTACAATGAGCAGTTCTTC
TRBV20-1	-	-	TRBJ1-3	CSASPSGTGNTIYF	TGCAGTGCTAGTCCTTCGGGAACCGGAAACACCATATATTTT
TRBV28	-	-	TRBJ2-2	CASRPLGTILSGELFF	TGTGCCAGCAGGCCACTTGGGACAATCTTATCCGGGGAGCTGTTTTTT
TRBV5-1	-	-	TRBJ2-1	CASSPNPTINEQFF	TGCGCCAGCAGCCCCAACCCGACTATAAATGAGCAGTTCTTC
TRBV4-1	-	-	TRBJ1-1	CASSQPNRAPTEAFF	TGCGCCAGCAGCCAGCCCAACAGGGCGCCCACTGAAGCTTTCTTT
TRBV19	TRBD2	-	TRBJ2-2	CASSGGAGGPGELFF	TGTGCCAGTAGTGGGGGTGCGGGAGGGCCCGGGGAGCTGTTTTTT
TRBV29-1	TRBD1	-	TRBJ1-4	CSVTRTGRRKTNEKLFF	TGCAGCGTTACTAGGACAGGGAGGAGGAAGACTAATGAAAAACTGTTTTTT
TRBV5-1	-	-	TRBJ1-1	CASSLGSGGTEAFF	TGCGCCAGCAGCTTGGGGTCGGGGGGCACTGAAGCTTTCTTT
TRBV5-1	TRBD2	once	TRBJ2-5	CASSEGTSGRGLYQETQYF	TGCGCCAGCAGCGAAGGGACTAGCGGGAGGGGATTGTACCAAGAGACCCAGTACTTC
TRBV27	TRBD2	once	TRBJ2-7	CASSPIAGVPTYEQYF	TGTGCCAGCAGTCCAATAGCGGGGGTCCCGACCTACGAGCAGTACTTC
TRBV11-2	-	-	TRBJ1-4	CASRQTGRPDEKLFF	TGTGCCAGCAGACAGACGGGGAGGCCGGATGAAAAACTGTTTTTT
TRBV28	-	few	TRBJ1-1	CASSLGGEGRVRTEAFF	TGTGCCAGCAGTTTAGGTGGTGAGGGGAGGGTCAGGACTGAAGCTTTCTTT
TRBV10-3	-	-	TRBJ1-4	CAISAPGTNEKLFF	TGTGCCATCAGTGCCCCGGGGACTAATGAAAAACTGTTTTTT
TRBV3-1/TRBV3-2	-	-	TRBJ2-7	CASSQSPYAYEQYF	TGTGCCAGCAGCCAAAGCCCCTATGCGTACGAGCAGTACTTC
TRBV30	-	-	TRBJ2-5	CAWSVRGSETQYF	TGTGCCTGGAGTGTTAGGGGGTCGGAGACCCAGTACTTC
TRBV7-6	-	few	TRBJ1-5	CASSLVGTGLRGNQPQHF	TGTGCCAGCAGCTTAGTGGGTACAGGGTTAAGGGGAAATCAGCCCCAGCATTTT
TRBV7-2	TRBD1	few	TRBJ1-1	CASSLGGYGTGRMNTEAFF	TGTGCCAGCAGCTTAGGAGGTTACGGGACAGGGAGAATGAACACTGAAGCTTTCTTT
TRBV5-1	-	-	TRBJ2-1	CASSPIGSDNEQFF	TGCGCCAGCAGCCCTATCGGGTCGGACAATGAGCAGTTCTTC
TRBV5-1	-	-	TRBJ2-2	CASSLALAGELFF	TGCGCCAGCAGCTTGGCTCTAGCTGGGGAGCTGTTTTTT
TRBV7-2	-	-	TRBJ1-5	CASSLFGSGNQPQHF	TGTGCCAGCAGCTTATTCGGCTCCGGGAATCAGCCCCAGCATTTT
TRBV2	-	-	TRBJ1-6	CASSVQGINNSPLHF	TGTGCCAGCAGTGTCCAGGGGATCAATAATTCACCCCTCCACTTT
TRBV4-2	TRBD2	-	TRBJ2-5	CASRRELAGEQETQYF	TGTGCCAGCCGCCGTGAACTAGCGGGGGAACAAGAGACCCAGTACTTC
TRBV27	-	-	TRBJ2-7	CASSYSGTGIINSYEQYF	TGTGCCAGCAGTTACAGCGGGACAGGTATTATTAACTCCTACGAGCAGTACTTC
TRBV29-1	TRBD2	-	TRBJ2-1	CSVERGRTYNEQFF	TGCAGCGTTGAACGCGGGAGAACTTACAATGAGCAGTTCTTC
TRBV5-4	TRBD1	-	TRBJ2-5	CASSSNRGQETQYF	TGTGCCAGCAGCTCGAACAGGGGGCAAGAGACCCAGTACTTC
TRBV21-1	-	few	TRBJ2-7	CASSNSSGGTKIYEQYF	TGTGCCAGCAGCAATTCCAGCGGGGGGACGAAAATCTACGAGCAGTACTTC
TRBV5-6	TRBD2	few	TRBJ2-1	CASSLLRGAGGNEQFF	TGTGCCAGCAGCTTGCTGCGGGGGGCCGGGGGAAATGAGCAGTTCTTC
TRBV3-1/TRBV3-2	-	-	TRBJ2-1	CASSQDTGGRSNEQFF	TGTGCCAGCAGCCAAGATACTGGGGGCCGGTCCAATGAGCAGTTCTTC
TRBV5-5	TRBD1	-	TRBJ1-2	CASSLGDSLNYGYTF	TGTGCCAGCAGCTTGGGGGACAGCCTTAACTATGGCTACACCTTC
TRBV6-5	-	-	TRBJ2-5	CASRPGNEETQYF	TGTGCCAGCAGGCCGGGGAACGAAGAGACCCAGTACTTC
TRBV29-1	TRBD1	-	TRBJ2-7	CSVDRGGEQYF	TGCAGCGTGGACAGGGGCGGAGAGCAGTACTTC
TRBV3-1/TRBV3-2	TRBD1	-	TRBJ1-6	CASSPTGGNNSPLHF	TGTGCCAGCAGCCCGACAGGGGGCAATAATTCACCCCTCCACTTT